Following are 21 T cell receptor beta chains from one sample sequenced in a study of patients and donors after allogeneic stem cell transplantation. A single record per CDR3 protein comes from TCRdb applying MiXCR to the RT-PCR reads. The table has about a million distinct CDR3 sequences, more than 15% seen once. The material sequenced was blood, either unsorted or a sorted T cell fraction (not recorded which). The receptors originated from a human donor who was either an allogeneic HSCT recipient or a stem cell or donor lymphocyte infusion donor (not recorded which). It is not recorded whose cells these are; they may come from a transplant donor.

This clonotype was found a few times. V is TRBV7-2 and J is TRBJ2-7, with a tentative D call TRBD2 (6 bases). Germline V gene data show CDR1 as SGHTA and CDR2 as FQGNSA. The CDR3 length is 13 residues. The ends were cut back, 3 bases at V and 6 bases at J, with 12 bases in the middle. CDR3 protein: CASSFGLTSEQYF. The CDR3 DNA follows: TGTGCCAGCAGCTTCGGACTAACTTCCGAGCAGTACTTC.

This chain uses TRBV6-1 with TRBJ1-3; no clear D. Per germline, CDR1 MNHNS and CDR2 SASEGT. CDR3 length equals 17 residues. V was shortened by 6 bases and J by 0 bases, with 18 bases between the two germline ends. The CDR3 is CASSRTWGGSSGNTIYF. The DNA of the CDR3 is TGTGCCAGCAGCCGGACGTGGGGAGGAAGCTCTGGAAACACCATATATTTT.

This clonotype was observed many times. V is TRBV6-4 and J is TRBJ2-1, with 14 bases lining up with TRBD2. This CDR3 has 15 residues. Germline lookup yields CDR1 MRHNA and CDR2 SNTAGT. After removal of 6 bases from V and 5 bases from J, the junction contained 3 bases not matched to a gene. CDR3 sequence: CASSGLAGGNNEQFF. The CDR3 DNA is TGTGCCAGCAGCGGACTAGCGGGAGGCAACAATGAGCAGTTCTTC.

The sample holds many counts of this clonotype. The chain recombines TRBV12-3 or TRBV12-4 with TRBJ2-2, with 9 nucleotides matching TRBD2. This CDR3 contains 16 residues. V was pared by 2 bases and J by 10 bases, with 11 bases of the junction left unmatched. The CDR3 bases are TGTGCCAGCAGTTTATTCCCTGGGCTAGCGGGGCCGGAGCTGTTTTTT. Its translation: CASSLFPGLAGPELFF.

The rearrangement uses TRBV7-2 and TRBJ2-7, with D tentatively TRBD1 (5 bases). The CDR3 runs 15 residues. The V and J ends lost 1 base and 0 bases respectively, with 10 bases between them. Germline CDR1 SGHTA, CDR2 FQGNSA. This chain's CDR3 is CASSLEGYSSYEQYF. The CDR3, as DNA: TGTGCCAGCAGCTTAGAGGGGTATTCCTCCTACGAGCAGTACTTC.

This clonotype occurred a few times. CDR3 amino acids: CASRADSDDEQFF. The DNA of the CDR3 is TGTGCCAGCAGAGCAGATTCCGACGATGAGCAGTTCTTC. The chain carries TRBV12-3 or TRBV12-4 and TRBJ2-1; D is unclear. V dropped 6 bases and J dropped 8 bases, with 14 bases sitting between them. The CDR3 covers 13 residues.

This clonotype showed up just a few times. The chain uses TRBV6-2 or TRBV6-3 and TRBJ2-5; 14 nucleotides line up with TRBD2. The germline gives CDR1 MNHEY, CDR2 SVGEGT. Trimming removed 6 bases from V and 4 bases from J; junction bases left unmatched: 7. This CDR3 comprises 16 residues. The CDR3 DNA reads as TGTGCCAGCAGGCGACTAGCGGGGGGGCGCAGAGAGACCCAGTACTTC. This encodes CASRRLAGGRRETQYF.

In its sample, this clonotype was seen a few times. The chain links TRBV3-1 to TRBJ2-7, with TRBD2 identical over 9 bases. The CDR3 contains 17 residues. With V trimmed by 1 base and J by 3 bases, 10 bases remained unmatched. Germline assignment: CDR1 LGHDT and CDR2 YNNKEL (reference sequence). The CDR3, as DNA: TGTGCCAGCAGCCAAGGGGGTAGCGGGGGACTTAGCTACGAGCAGTACTTC. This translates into CASSQGGSGGLSYEQYF.

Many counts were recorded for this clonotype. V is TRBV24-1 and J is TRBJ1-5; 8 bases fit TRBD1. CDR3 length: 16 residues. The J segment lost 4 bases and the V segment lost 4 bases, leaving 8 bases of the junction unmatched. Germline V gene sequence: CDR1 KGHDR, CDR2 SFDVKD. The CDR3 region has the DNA TGTGCCACCAGTGACCGACGGACAGGGAAAAATCAGCCCCAGCATTTT. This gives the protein CATSDRRTGKNQPQHF.

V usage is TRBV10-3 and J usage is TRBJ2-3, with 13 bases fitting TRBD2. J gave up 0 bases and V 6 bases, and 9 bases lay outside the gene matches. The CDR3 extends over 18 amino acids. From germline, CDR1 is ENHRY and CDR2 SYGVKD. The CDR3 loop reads CAIRAATSGRSSTDTQYF. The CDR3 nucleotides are TGTGCCATCAGGGCGGCGACTAGCGGGAGGAGCAGCACAGATACGCAGTATTTT.

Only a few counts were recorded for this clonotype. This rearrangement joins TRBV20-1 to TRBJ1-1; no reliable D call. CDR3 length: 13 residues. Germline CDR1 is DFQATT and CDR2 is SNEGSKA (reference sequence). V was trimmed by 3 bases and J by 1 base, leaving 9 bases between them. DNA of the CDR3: TGCAGTGCTAGCCATAACCCGAACACTGAAGCTTTCTTT. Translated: CSASHNPNTEAFF.

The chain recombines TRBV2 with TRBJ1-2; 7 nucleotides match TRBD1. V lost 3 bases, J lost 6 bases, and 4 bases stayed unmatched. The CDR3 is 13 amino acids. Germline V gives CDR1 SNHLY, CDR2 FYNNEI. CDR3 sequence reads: CASSEGRGNGYTF. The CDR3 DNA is TGTGCCAGCAGTGAGGGCAGGGGGAATGGCTACACCTTC.

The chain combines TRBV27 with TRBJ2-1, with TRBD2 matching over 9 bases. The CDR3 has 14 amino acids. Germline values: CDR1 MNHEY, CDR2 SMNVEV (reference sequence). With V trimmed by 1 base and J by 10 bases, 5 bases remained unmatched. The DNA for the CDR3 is TGTGCCAGCAGTTTATTGCGGGAGGGTAGCGAGCAGTTCTTC. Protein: CASSLLREGSEQFF.

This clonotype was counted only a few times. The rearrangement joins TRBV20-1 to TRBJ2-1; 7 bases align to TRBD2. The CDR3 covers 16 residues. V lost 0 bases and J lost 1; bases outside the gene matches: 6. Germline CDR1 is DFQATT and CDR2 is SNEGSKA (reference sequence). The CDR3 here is CSARDLREGSYNEQFF. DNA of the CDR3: TGCAGTGCTAGAGATTTGAGGGAGGGTTCCTACAATGAGCAGTTCTTC.

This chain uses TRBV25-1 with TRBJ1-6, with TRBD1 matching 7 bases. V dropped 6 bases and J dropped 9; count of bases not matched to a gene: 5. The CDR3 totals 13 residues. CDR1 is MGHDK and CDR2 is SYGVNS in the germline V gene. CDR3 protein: CASRTGDRSPLHF. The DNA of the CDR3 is TGTGCCAGCAGAACAGGGGACCGTTCACCCCTCCACTTT. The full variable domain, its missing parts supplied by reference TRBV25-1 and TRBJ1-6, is EADIYQTPRYLVIGTGKKITLECSQTMGHDKMYWYQQDPGMELHLIHYSYGVNSTEKGDLSSESTVSRIRTEHFPLTLESARPSHTSQYLCASRTGDRSPLHFGNGTRLTVT.

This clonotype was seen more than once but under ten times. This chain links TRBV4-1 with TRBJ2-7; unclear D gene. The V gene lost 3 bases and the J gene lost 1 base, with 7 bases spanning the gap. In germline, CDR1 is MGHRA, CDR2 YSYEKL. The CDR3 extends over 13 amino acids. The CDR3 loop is CASSHLPSYEQYF. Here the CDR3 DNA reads TGCGCCAGCAGCCATCTTCCTTCCTACGAGCAGTACTTC.

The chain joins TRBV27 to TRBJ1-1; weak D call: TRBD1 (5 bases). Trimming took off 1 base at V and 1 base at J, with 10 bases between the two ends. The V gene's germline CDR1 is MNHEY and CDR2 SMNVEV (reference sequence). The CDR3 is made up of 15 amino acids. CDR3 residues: CASSLLQGWNTEAFF. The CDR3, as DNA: TGTGCCAGCAGTTTATTGCAGGGTTGGAACACTGAAGCTTTCTTT.

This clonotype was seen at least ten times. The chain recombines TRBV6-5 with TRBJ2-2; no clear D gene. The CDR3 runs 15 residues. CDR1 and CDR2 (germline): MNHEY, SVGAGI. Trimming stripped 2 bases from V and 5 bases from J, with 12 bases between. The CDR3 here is CASSYEARTTGELFF. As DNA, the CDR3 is TGTGCCAGCAGTTACGAAGCCCGAACTACCGGGGAGCTGTTTTTT.

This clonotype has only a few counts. In DNA, the CDR3 is TGTGCCAGCAGCCTACTAAGTCGGCGGACCCCAAGCTATGGCTACACCTTC. It codes for CASSLLSRRTPSYGYTF. V is TRBV5-6 and J is TRBJ1-2; D unresolved. Germline CDR1 is SGHDT and CDR2 is YYEEEE. This CDR3 comprises 17 residues. V dropped 4 bases and J dropped 4 bases, with 23 bases sitting between them.

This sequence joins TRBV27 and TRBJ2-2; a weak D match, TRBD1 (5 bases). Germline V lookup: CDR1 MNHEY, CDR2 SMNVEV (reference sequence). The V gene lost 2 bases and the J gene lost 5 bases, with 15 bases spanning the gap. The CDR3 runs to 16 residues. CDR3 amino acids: CASSLAQDMGTGELFF. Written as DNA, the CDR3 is TGTGCCAGCAGTTTAGCTCAGGACATGGGGACCGGGGAGCTGTTTTTT.

CDR3 nucleotides: TGTGCCAGTACCCCAGGATCAGCTAACTATGGCTACACCTTC. As protein: CASTPGSANYGYTF. V gene TRBV19 combines with J gene TRBJ1-2; D is unclear. The CDR3 runs 14 residues. The V gene lost 7 bases and the J gene lost 0 bases, with 12 bases spanning the gap. Germline V gene data show CDR1 as LNHDA and CDR2 as SQIVND (reference sequence).